Shown below are 12 T cell receptor beta chains from a single sample sequenced in a study of cytomegalovirus exposure and HLA in healthy donors. PCR employed 60 Vbeta and 13 Jbeta primers. Sequenced by immunoSEQ multiplex PCR; TCRdb stores in-frame clones only, minus some. The table includes over 85,000 clones, around four fifths detected once. The specimen sequenced was PBMCs. These receptors came from a man in his forties in good health and CMV-seronegative.

The rearrangement links TRBV7-3 to TRBJ2-7, with TRBD1 identical over 8 bases. With V trimmed by 6 bases and J by 0 bases, 4 bases remained unmatched. This CDR3 has 14 amino acids. Germline V CDR1 and CDR2: SGHTA, FQGTGA. The CDR3 loop is CASRPGQDSYEQYF. The CDR3 coding sequence is TGTGCCAGCAGGCCGGGACAGGACTCCTACGAGCAGTACTTC.

J is TRBJ1-5 and V is TRBV6-1; no clear D gene. CDR3 length: 14 amino acids. Trimming removed 6 bases at V and 2 bases at J, with 11 bases between. CDR1 is MNHNS, CDR2 SASEGT, per germline. DNA for the CDR3: TGTGCCAGCAGCCCGATTAGAGGCAATCAGCCCCAGCATTTT. Its translation is CASSPIRGNQPQHF.

The chain recombines TRBV7-2 with TRBJ2-7; D not certain. CDR1 SGHTA and CDR2 FQGNSA come from the germline V gene. V was cut by 0 bases and J by 9 bases, with 18 bases left in between. The CDR3 sequence is 15 residues long. CDR3: CASSLAQRSTRGQYF. The DNA for the CDR3 is TGTGCCAGCAGCTTAGCTCAAAGGTCCACCCGCGGGCAGTACTTC.

This clone has a single count. V and J are TRBV11-2 and TRBJ1-2; TRBD1 matches at 10 bases. Germline V CDR1 and CDR2: SGHAT, FQNNGV. The CDR3 totals 17 residues. V shed 5 bases, J shed 2 bases, and the junction held 11 bases outside the gene matches. The CDR3 loop is CASSVRLPGQGNYGYTF. The CDR3 region has the DNA TGTGCCAGCAGCGTACGATTACCGGGACAGGGGAACTATGGCTACACCTTC.

V is TRBV19 and J is TRBJ1-2; 8 nucleotides agree with TRBD1. V shed 0 bases and J 7 bases; nucleotides not matched to a gene: 7. The CDR3 runs 15 residues. Germline V gene lookup returns CDR1 LNHDA and CDR2 SQIVND (reference sequence). The CDR3 DNA reads as TGTGCCAGTAGTATAGACCGGACAGGGAGGTCTGGCTACACCTTC. Its translation: CASSIDRTGRSGYTF.

The chain employs TRBV5-8 and TRBJ1-1, with a tentative D call TRBD1 (6 bases). CDR3 length: 16 residues. V was pared by 3 bases and J by 4 bases, with 19 bases between. Germline V gene sequence: CDR1 SGHTS, CDR2 YDEGEE. CDR3 coding DNA: TGTGCCAGCAGCTCAAGACTCAGGGGTTGGACCACTGAAGCTTTCTTT. This sequence encodes CASSSRLRGWTTEAFF.

The chain recombines TRBV6-1 with TRBJ2-7, with D possibly being TRBD2 (6 bases). The CDR3 is 12 residues long. Looked up from germline, CDR1 is MNHNS and CDR2 is SASEGT. V was cut by 6 bases and J by 7 bases, with 13 bases left in between. CDR3 nucleotide sequence: TGTGCCAGCAGCCTCGGTGGAGGGGAGCAGTACTTC. Amino acid sequence: CASSLGGGEQYF.

This chain uses TRBV30 with TRBJ1-1; D is uncertain. CDR3 size: 12 residues. V dropped 2 bases and J dropped 4 bases, with 8 bases sitting between them. Germline loops: CDR1 GTSNPN, CDR2 SVGIG (reference sequence). The CDR3, as DNA: TGTGCCTGGAGTCTTGGGAGCACTGAAGCTTTCTTT. As protein: CAWSLGSTEAFF.

This clone was picked up a small number of times. The chain links TRBV5-1 to TRBJ2-5; the match to TRBD1 covers 7 bases. This CDR3 has 15 residues. The V gene end was trimmed by 3 bases and the J gene end by 1 base; junction bases not matched to a gene: 6. Germline CDR1 SGHRS, CDR2 YFSETQ. The CDR3: CASSWSGTAQETQYF. For the CDR3, the DNA is TGCGCCAGCAGCTGGTCCGGGACAGCCCAAGAGACCCAGTACTTC.

V usage is TRBV10-1 and J usage is TRBJ2-3, with no clear D. This CDR3 is built from 13 residues. In germline, CDR1 is WNHNN, CDR2 SYGVQD (reference sequence). Deletions cut 4 bases from V and 3 bases from J, with 8 bases between. The CDR3 reads CASSGLETDTQYF. CDR3 coding DNA: TGCGCCAGCAGTGGGCTAGAAACAGATACGCAGTATTTT.

In this sample, this clone turned up once. DNA for the CDR3: TGCAGCGTTGGTTGGCAGGGAAACTATGGCTACACCTTC. Its translation is CSVGWQGNYGYTF. The chain recombines TRBV29-1 with TRBJ1-2; D perhaps matches TRBD1 (5 bases). Trimming took off 4 bases at V and 2 bases at J, with 11 bases between the two ends. From germline, CDR1 is SQVTM and CDR2 ANQGSEA. This CDR3 comprises 13 residues. The variable domain in full, completed from reference TRBV29-1 and TRBJ1-2, reads SAVISQKPSRDICQRGTSLTIQCQVDSQVTMMFWYRQQPGQSLTLIATANQGSEATYESGFVIDKFPISRPNLTFSTLTVSNMSPEDSSIYLCSVGWQGNYGYTFGSGTRLTVV.

The DNA of the CDR3 is TGTGCCAACCTCAATGAGTCAGAGCAGTACTTC. This sequence encodes CANLNESEQYF. The chain uses TRBV10-3 and TRBJ2-7, with unresolved D. Trimming cost V 10 bases and J 7 bases, with 14 bases left between them. Per the germline V gene, CDR1 is ENHRY and CDR2 is SYGVKD. The CDR3 has 11 residues.